In its sample, the clone carrying this T cell receptor beta chain was seen a few times. As yet, its antigen is unknown. This entry comes from a study of CD8 T cells in ankylosing spondylitis. Points from the study as a whole: The study identified a TCR beta motif of several highly homologous variants that appeared characteristic of ankylosing spondylitis blood.

Each CDR3 protein is one row after TCRdb ran MiXCR on the 5' RACE reads. The sample has a few hundred thousand distinct CDR3 sequences, 20% seen once. The length of the CDR3 is 13 residues. Trimming removed 1 base at V and 0 bases at J, with 6 bases between. Germline CDR1 reads SQVTM; CDR2 reads ANQGSEA. The TCR originated in a male donor with ankylosing spondylitis or in good health (not recorded which). The sequenced sample was blood, either unsorted or a sorted T cell fraction (not recorded which). The chain uses TRBV29-1 and TRBJ2-5; D not resolved. The CDR3 coding sequence is TGCAGCGTTGAAGCCGGAAACCAAGAGACCCAGTACTTC. As protein: CSVEAGNQETQYF.